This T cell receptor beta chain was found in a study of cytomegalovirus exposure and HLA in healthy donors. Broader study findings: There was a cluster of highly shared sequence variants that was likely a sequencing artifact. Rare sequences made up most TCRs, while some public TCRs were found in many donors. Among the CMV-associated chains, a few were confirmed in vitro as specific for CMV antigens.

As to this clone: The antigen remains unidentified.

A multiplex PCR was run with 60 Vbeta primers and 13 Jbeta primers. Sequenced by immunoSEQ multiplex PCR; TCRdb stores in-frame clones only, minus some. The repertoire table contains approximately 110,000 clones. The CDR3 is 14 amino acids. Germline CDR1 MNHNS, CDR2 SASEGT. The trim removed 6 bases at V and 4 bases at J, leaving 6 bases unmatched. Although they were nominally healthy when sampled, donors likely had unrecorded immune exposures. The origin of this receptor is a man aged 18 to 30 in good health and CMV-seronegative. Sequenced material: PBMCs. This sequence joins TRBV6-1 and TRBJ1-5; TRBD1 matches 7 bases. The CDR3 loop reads CASRTGQQNQPQHF. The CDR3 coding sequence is TGTGCCAGCAGGACGGGACAGCAAAATCAGCCCCAGCATTTT.